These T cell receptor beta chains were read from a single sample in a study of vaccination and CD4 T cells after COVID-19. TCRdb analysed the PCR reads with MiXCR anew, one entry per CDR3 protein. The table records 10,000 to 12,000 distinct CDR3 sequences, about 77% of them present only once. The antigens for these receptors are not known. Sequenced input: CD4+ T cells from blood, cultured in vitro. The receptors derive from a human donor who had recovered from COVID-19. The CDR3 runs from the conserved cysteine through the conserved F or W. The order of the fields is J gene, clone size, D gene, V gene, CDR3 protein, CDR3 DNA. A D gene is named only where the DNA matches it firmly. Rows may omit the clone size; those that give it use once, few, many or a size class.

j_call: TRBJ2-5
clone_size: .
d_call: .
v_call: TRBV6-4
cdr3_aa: CASSDSSGETQYF
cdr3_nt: TGTGCCAGCAGTGACTCGAGCGGGGAGACCCAGTACTTC

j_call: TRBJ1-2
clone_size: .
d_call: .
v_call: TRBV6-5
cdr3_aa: CASSYGRSYGYTF
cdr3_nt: TGTGCCAGCAGTTACGGAAGAAGCTATGGCTACACCTTC

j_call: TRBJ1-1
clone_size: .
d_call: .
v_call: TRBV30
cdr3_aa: CAWGRAGGITEAFF
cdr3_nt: TGTGCCTGGGGGCGAGCGGGGGGTATCACTGAAGCTTTCTTT

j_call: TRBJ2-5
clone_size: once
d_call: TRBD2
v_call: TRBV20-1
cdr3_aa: CSARPTSGRARETQYF
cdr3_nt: TGCAGTGCTAGACCGACTAGCGGGAGGGCTCGGGAGACCCAGTACTTC

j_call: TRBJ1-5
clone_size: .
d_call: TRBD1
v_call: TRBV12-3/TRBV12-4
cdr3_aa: CASSPGTGVSGVGQPQHF
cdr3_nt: TGTGCCAGCAGTCCCGGGACAGGGGTATCGGGAGTGGGTCAGCCCCAGCATTTT

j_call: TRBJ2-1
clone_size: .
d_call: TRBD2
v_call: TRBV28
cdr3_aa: CASTSGLAINYNEQFF
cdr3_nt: TGTGCCAGCACCTCGGGACTAGCGATAAACTACAATGAGCAGTTCTTC

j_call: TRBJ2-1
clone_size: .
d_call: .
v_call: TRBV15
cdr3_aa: CATSTRPYNEQFF
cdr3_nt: TGTGCCACCAGTACAAGGCCGTACAATGAGCAGTTCTTC

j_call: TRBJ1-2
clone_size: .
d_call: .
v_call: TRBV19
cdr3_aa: CASSIQGKDYGYTF
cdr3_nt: TGTGCCAGTAGTATCCAGGGAAAGGACTATGGCTACACCTTC

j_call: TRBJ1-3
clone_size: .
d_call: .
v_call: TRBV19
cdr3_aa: CASTYARDSGNTIYF
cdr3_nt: TGTGCCAGTACATACGCCAGGGACTCTGGAAACACCATATATTTT

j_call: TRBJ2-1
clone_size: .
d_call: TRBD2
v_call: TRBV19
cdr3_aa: CASRSASGGSYNEQFF
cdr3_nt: TGTGCCAGTAGGTCGGCTAGCGGGGGTTCCTACAATGAGCAGTTCTTC

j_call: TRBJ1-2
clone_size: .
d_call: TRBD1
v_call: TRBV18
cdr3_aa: CASSRDRSDYGYTF
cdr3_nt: TGTGCCAGCTCACGGGACAGGTCTGACTATGGCTACACCTTC

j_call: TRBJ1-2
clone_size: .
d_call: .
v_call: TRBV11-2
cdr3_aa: CASSFLGGYTF
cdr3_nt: TGTGCCAGCAGCTTCCTCGGTGGCTACACCTTC

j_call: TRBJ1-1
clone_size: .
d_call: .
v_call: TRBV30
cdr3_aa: CARVKGNTEAFF
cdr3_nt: TGTGCCCGGGTGAAGGGTAACACTGAAGCTTTCTTT

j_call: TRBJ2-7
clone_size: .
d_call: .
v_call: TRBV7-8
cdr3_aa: CASSRLRQGSYEQYF
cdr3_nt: TGTGCCAGCAGCCGGCTTAGGCAGGGCTCCTACGAGCAGTACTTC

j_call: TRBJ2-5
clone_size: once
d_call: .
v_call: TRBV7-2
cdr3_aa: CASSLDRNRPQTQYF
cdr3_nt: TGTGCCAGCAGCTTAGATCGTAACCGGCCACAGACCCAGTACTTC

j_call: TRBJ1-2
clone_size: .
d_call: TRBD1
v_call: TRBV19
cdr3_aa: CASSRPSNRGAIDGYTF
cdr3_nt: TGTGCCAGTAGTAGACCTTCCAACAGGGGGGCAATAGATGGCTACACCTTC

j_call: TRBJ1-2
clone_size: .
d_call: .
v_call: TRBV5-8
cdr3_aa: CASSYRDTFRYTF
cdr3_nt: TGTGCCAGCAGCTACCGGGACACTTTTCGCTACACCTTC

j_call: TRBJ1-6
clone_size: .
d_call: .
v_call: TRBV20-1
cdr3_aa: CSAPTTYNSPLHF
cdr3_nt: TGCAGTGCTCCGACCACCTATAATTCACCCCTCCACTTT

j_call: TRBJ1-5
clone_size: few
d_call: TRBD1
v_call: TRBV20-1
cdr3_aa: CSARAGGAYNQPQHF
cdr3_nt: TGCAGTGCCCGGGCAGGGGGGGCCTACAATCAGCCCCAGCATTTT

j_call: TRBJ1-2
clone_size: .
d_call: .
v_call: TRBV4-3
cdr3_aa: CASSQEVLHYLKRGNGYTF
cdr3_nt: TGCGCCAGCAGCCAAGAAGTTTTACACTATCTTAAAAGGGGAAACGGCTACACCTTC

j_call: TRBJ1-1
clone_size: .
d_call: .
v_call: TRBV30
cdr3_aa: CAWSSGGNTEAFF
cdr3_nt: TGTGCCTGGAGCTCAGGCGGGAACACTGAAGCTTTCTTT

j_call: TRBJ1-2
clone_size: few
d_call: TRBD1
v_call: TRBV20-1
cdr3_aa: CSAGGTGGGYGYTF
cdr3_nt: TGCAGTGCTGGGGGGACAGGGGGAGGCTATGGCTACACCTTC

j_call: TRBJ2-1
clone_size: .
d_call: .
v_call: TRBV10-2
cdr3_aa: CASSDYGGTPYNEQFF
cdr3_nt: TGCGCCAGCAGTGATTATGGGGGAACCCCCTACAATGAGCAGTTCTTC

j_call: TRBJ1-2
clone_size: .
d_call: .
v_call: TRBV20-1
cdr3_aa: CSASPGGMSYGYTF
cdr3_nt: TGCAGTGCATCCCCGGGGGGTATGTCGTATGGCTACACCTTC

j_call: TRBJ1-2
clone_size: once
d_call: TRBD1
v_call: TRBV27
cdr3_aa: CASSLTGEPNYGYTF
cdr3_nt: TGTGCCAGCAGTTTAACAGGGGAACCTAACTATGGCTACACCTTC

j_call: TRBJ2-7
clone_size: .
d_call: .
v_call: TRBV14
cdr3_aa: CASSQDLIWGIPYEQYF
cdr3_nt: TGTGCCAGCAGCCAAGATCTAATTTGGGGAATCCCCTACGAGCAGTACTTC

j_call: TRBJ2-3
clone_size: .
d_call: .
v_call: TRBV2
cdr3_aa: CASRISTDTQYF
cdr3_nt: TGTGCCAGCAGAATAAGCACAGATACGCAGTATTTT

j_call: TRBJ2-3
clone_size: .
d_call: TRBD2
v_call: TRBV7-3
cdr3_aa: CATQLAGGPDTQYF
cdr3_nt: TGTGCCACCCAACTAGCGGGAGGACCGGATACGCAGTATTTT

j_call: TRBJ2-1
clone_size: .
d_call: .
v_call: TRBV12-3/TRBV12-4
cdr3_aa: CASSSRLEQFF
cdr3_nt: TGTGCCAGCAGTTCCAGACTCGAGCAGTTCTTC

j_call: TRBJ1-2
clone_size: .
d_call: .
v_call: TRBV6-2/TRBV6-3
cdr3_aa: CASSRDLGYGYTF
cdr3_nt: TGTGCCAGCAGCAGAGACTTAGGGTATGGCTACACCTTC

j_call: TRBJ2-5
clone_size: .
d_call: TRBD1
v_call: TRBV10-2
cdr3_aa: CASKGAEETQYF
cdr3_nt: TGCGCCAGCAAGGGGGCCGAAGAGACCCAGTACTTC

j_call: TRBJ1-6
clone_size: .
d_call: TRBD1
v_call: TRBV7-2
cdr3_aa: CASSPTRTGGNSPLHF
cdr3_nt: TGTGCCAGCAGCCCGACCCGGACAGGGGGTAATTCACCCCTCCACTTT

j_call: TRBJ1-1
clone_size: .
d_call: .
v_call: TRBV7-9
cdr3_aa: CASSLNQGPNTEAFF
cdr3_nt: TGTGCCAGCAGCTTAAATCAGGGGCCGAACACTGAAGCTTTCTTT